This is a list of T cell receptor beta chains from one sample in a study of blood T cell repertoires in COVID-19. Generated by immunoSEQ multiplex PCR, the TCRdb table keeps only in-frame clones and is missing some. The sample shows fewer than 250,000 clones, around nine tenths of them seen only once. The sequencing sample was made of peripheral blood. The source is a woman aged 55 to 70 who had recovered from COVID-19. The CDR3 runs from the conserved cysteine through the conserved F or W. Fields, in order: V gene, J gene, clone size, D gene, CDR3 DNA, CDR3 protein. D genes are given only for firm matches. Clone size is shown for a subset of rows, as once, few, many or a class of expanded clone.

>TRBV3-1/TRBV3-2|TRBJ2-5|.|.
TGTGCCAGCAGCCATTCACGAGCCCAGTACTTC
CASSHSRAQYF
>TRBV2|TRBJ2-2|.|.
TGTGCCAGCAGCTCTACCCCGACCGGGGAGCTGTTTTTT
CASSSTPTGELFF
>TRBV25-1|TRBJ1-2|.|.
TGTGCCAGCAACGAACCCCCTAGTGGCTACACCTTC
CASNEPPSGYTF
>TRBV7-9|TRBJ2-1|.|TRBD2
TGTGCCAGCAGCTTAACCTCCTCCGGGGGGGATCGTGAGCAGTTCTTC
CASSLTSSGGDREQFF
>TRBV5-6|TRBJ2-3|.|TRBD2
TGTGCCAGCAGCTTGGAAACGTCGGGGGGGCCAGATACGCAGTATTTT
CASSLETSGGPDTQYF
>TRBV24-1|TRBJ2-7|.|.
TGTGCCACCAGTGATTCCAGGGAATTCGAGCAGTACTTC
CATSDSREFEQYF
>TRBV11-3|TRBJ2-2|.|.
TGTGCCAGCAGCCCGGCTTGGGCAGCCCCCCACACCGGGGAGCTGTTTTTT
CASSPAWAAPHTGELFF
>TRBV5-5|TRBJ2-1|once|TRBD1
TGTGCCAGCAGCTTGGGGACAGGGCTCGACAATGAGCAGTTCTTC
CASSLGTGLDNEQFF
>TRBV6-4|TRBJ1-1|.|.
TGTGCCAGCAGTCCTGGGCCAAACACTGAAGCTTTCTTT
CASSPGPNTEAFF
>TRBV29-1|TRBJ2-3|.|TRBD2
TGCAGCGTCCCGGGAGGGCCGGGGTACGATACGCAGTATTTT
CSVPGGPGYDTQYF
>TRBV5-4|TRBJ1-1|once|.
TGTGCCACTAGTACTGAAGCTTTCTTT
CATSTEAFF
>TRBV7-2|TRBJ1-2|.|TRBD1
TGTGCCAGCAGTCACGCGACTGGGGACAGGGGGAACTATGGCTACACCTTC
CASSHATGDRGNYGYTF
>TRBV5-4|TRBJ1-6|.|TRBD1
TGTGCCAGCAGCTGGCGGGACAGGGGGCCTGTTAATTCACCCCTCCACTTT
CASSWRDRGPVNSPLHF
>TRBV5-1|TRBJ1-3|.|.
TGCGCCAGCAGCTTGGCCAGGGGAAACACCATATATTTT
CASSLARGNTIYF
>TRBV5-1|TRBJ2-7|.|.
TGCGCCAGCAGCTTGGGATCGGGGGGCCCTTCCTACGAGCAGTACTTC
CASSLGSGGPSYEQYF
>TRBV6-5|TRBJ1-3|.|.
TGTGCCAGCAGTTACTCGAGCGGCTTTGGAAACACCATATATTTT
CASSYSSGFGNTIYF
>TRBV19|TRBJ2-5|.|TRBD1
TGTGCCAGTAGTCGACAGGGTGAGACCCAGTACTTC
CASSRQGETQYF
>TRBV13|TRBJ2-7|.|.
TGTGCCAGCAGCTTTTTACAGGGCTACGAGCAGTACTTC
CASSFLQGYEQYF